A selection of T cell receptor beta chains follows, all from one sample in a study of response to subunit inactivated influenza vaccine. Using its own MiXCR run on the RT-PCR reads, TCRdb lists one record per CDR3 protein. This table holds fewer than 200,000 distinct CDR3 sequences, nearly 9.5% found once. The starting material was non-naive T cells sorted from PBMCs, obtained on the day of vaccination. Receptors originate from a man in his forties or fifties who received an inactivated influenza vaccine. The CDR3 runs from the conserved cysteine through the conserved F or W. A D gene is named only where the DNA matches it firmly. Some rows have no size entry. The others give once, few or many, or a class for an expanded clone.

cdr3_aa: CASSVGTGSSTDTQYF
cdr3_nt: TGTGCCAGCAGCGTCGGGACAGGATCTAGCACAGATACGCAGTATTTT
cdr3_length: 16
clone_size: many
j_call: TRBJ2-3
d_call: TRBD1
v_call: TRBV9

cdr3_aa: CASSPHRDGNEQYF
cdr3_nt: TGTGCCAGCTCACCACATCGGGACGGAAACGAGCAGTACTTC
cdr3_length: 14
clone_size: few
j_call: TRBJ2-7
d_call: NA
v_call: TRBV18

cdr3_aa: CASDIARGYTF
cdr3_nt: TGTGCCAGCGACATAGCGCGTGGCTACACCTTC
cdr3_length: 11
clone_size: NA
j_call: TRBJ1-2
d_call: NA
v_call: TRBV13

cdr3_aa: CSAPSADDSYNEQFF
cdr3_nt: TGCAGTGCGCCTTCTGCGGATGACTCCTACAATGAGCAGTTCTTC
cdr3_length: 15
clone_size: many
j_call: TRBJ2-1
d_call: NA
v_call: TRBV20-1

cdr3_aa: CASSEGEAKNIQYF
cdr3_nt: TGCGCCAGCAGTGAAGGGGAAGCCAAAAACATTCAGTACTTC
cdr3_length: 14
clone_size: few
j_call: TRBJ2-4
d_call: NA
v_call: TRBV10-2

cdr3_aa: CASSCPASGGGTQYF
cdr3_nt: TGTGCCAGCAGCTGCCCCGCTAGCGGCGGGGGGACCCAGTACTTC
cdr3_length: 15
clone_size: NA
j_call: TRBJ2-5
d_call: TRBD2
v_call: TRBV7-2

cdr3_aa: CASSPAGAGNTIYF
cdr3_nt: TGTGCCAGCAGCCCCGCCGGGGCTGGAAACACCATATATTTT
cdr3_length: 14
clone_size: NA
j_call: TRBJ1-3
d_call: NA
v_call: TRBV7-9

cdr3_aa: CASSLTVSYNEQFF
cdr3_nt: TGTGCCAGCAGCCTGACAGTCTCCTACAATGAGCAGTTCTTC
cdr3_length: 14
clone_size: NA
j_call: TRBJ2-1
d_call: NA
v_call: TRBV7-9

cdr3_aa: CASSSLKMFDRGPLANYGYTF
cdr3_nt: TGTGCCAGCAGCTCACTCAAAATGTTTGACAGGGGACCTCTAGCTAACTATGGCTACACCTTC
cdr3_length: 21
clone_size: many
j_call: TRBJ1-2
d_call: TRBD1
v_call: TRBV11-3

cdr3_aa: CASAEFYNSPLHF
cdr3_nt: TGTGCCAGCGCCGAGTTCTATAATTCACCCCTCCACTTT
cdr3_length: 13
clone_size: few
j_call: TRBJ1-6
d_call: NA
v_call: TRBV28

cdr3_aa: CASSLALNVFETQYF
cdr3_nt: TGTGCCAGCAGCTTAGCTCTTAATGTCTTCGAGACCCAGTACTTC
cdr3_length: 15
clone_size: NA
j_call: TRBJ2-5
d_call: NA
v_call: TRBV7-8

cdr3_aa: CASSLRGSNNEQFF
cdr3_nt: TGTGCCAGCAGTTTACGTGGTTCTAACAATGAGCAGTTCTTC
cdr3_length: 14
clone_size: many
j_call: TRBJ2-1
d_call: NA
v_call: TRBV27

cdr3_aa: CASSAWTGVTGELFF
cdr3_nt: TGTGCCAGCAGCGCCTGGACAGGGGTCACCGGGGAGCTGTTTTTT
cdr3_length: 15
clone_size: NA
j_call: TRBJ2-2
d_call: TRBD1
v_call: TRBV9

cdr3_aa: CASSQLDQSLGTDTQYF
cdr3_nt: TGTGCCAGCAGCCAATTGGACCAAAGTCTGGGCACAGATACGCAGTATTTT
cdr3_length: 17
clone_size: few
j_call: TRBJ2-3
d_call: NA
v_call: TRBV14

cdr3_aa: CASSGSTSGGPTDTQYF
cdr3_nt: TGCGCCAGCAGCGGGTCGACTAGCGGGGGGCCGACAGATACGCAGTATTTT
cdr3_length: 17
clone_size: few
j_call: TRBJ2-3
d_call: TRBD2
v_call: TRBV5-1

cdr3_aa: CASGGGVITNEKLFF
cdr3_nt: TGTGCCAGCGGGGGCGGGGTGATAACTAATGAAAAACTGTTTTTT
cdr3_length: 15
clone_size: few
j_call: TRBJ1-4
d_call: NA
v_call: TRBV12-3/TRBV12-4

cdr3_aa: CASSGSPRPHEQYF
cdr3_nt: TGTGCCAGCAGTGGGTCACCTAGGCCCCACGAGCAGTACTTC
cdr3_length: 14
clone_size: many
j_call: TRBJ2-7
d_call: NA
v_call: TRBV2

cdr3_aa: CASSVTGGTNTEAFF
cdr3_nt: TGTGCCAGCAGCGTTACAGGGGGCACCAACACTGAAGCTTTCTTT
cdr3_length: 15
clone_size: NA
j_call: TRBJ1-1
d_call: TRBD1
v_call: TRBV7-3

cdr3_aa: CASSFGVKGTEAFF
cdr3_nt: TGTGCCAGCAGCTTCGGGGTTAAGGGCACTGAAGCTTTCTTT
cdr3_length: 14
clone_size: once
j_call: TRBJ1-1
d_call: NA
v_call: TRBV7-2

cdr3_aa: CASSPKPGLAGGPFDTQYF
cdr3_nt: TGTGCCAGCAGCCCCAAACCGGGACTAGCGGGGGGGCCGTTTGATACGCAGTATTTT
cdr3_length: 19
clone_size: many
j_call: TRBJ2-3
d_call: TRBD2
v_call: TRBV11-2

cdr3_aa: CASSPPSGRADYEQYF
cdr3_nt: TGTGCCAGCAGTCCCCCCAGCGGGAGGGCCGACTACGAGCAGTACTTC
cdr3_length: 16
clone_size: NA
j_call: TRBJ2-7
d_call: TRBD2
v_call: TRBV28

cdr3_aa: CSVERNLVAGSFDEQFF
cdr3_nt: TGCAGCGTTGAACGGAACCTAGTAGCGGGGTCCTTCGATGAGCAGTTCTTC
cdr3_length: 17
clone_size: many
j_call: TRBJ2-1
d_call: TRBD2
v_call: TRBV29-1

cdr3_aa: CASSPGTRLAGTDTQYF
cdr3_nt: TGTGCCAGCAGCCCCGGTACGAGACTAGCGGGCACAGATACGCAGTATTTT
cdr3_length: 17
clone_size: NA
j_call: TRBJ2-3
d_call: TRBD2
v_call: TRBV11-2

cdr3_aa: CSVDTVTKTQYF
cdr3_nt: TGCAGCGTTGATACCGTCACAAAGACCCAGTACTTC
cdr3_length: 12
clone_size: many
j_call: TRBJ2-5
d_call: NA
v_call: TRBV29-1

cdr3_aa: CASSLHGGAIGELFF
cdr3_nt: TGTGCCAGCAGCTTACACGGGGGGGCAATCGGGGAGCTGTTTTTT
cdr3_length: 15
clone_size: NA
j_call: TRBJ2-2
d_call: TRBD2
v_call: TRBV7-2

cdr3_aa: CASSQDDSYGYTF
cdr3_nt: TGTGCCAGCAGCCAAGATGACAGCTATGGCTACACCTTC
cdr3_length: 13
clone_size: few
j_call: TRBJ1-2
d_call: NA
v_call: TRBV4-2

cdr3_aa: CASSQDPGANEKLFF
cdr3_nt: TGTGCCAGCAGCCAAGATCCTGGCGCTAATGAAAAACTGTTTTTT
cdr3_length: 15
clone_size: NA
j_call: TRBJ1-4
d_call: NA
v_call: TRBV4-2

cdr3_aa: CATSDPHGPSTDTQYF
cdr3_nt: TGTGCCACCAGTGATCCACACGGGCCTAGCACAGATACGCAGTATTTT
cdr3_length: 16
clone_size: few
j_call: TRBJ2-3
d_call: NA
v_call: TRBV24-1

cdr3_aa: CASSQAGTRQETQYF
cdr3_nt: TGTGCCAGCAGCCAGGCCGGGACGAGGCAAGAGACCCAGTACTTC
cdr3_length: 15
clone_size: few
j_call: TRBJ2-5
d_call: NA
v_call: TRBV7-2

cdr3_aa: CASSLHTYEQYF
cdr3_nt: TGTGCCAGCAGTTTGCACACCTACGAGCAGTACTTC
cdr3_length: 12
clone_size: NA
j_call: TRBJ2-7
d_call: NA
v_call: TRBV28

cdr3_aa: CASSTRSVNTEAFF
cdr3_nt: TGTGCCAGCAGTACAAGGTCGGTGAACACTGAAGCTTTCTTT
cdr3_length: 14
clone_size: few
j_call: TRBJ1-1
d_call: NA
v_call: TRBV6-1

cdr3_aa: CASSAHRGPIGEQFF
cdr3_nt: TGTGCCAGCAGTGCACACAGGGGGCCTATTGGGGAGCAGTTCTTC
cdr3_length: 15
clone_size: many
j_call: TRBJ2-1
d_call: TRBD1
v_call: TRBV6-1

cdr3_aa: CASSLQGIREKLFF
cdr3_nt: TGTGCCAGCAGCCTCCAGGGGATCCGGGAAAAACTGTTTTTT
cdr3_length: 14
clone_size: NA
j_call: TRBJ1-4
d_call: NA
v_call: TRBV7-8

cdr3_aa: CASSRGRENEQFF
cdr3_nt: TGTGCCAGCAGCCGGGGGAGGGAGAATGAGCAGTTCTTC
cdr3_length: 13
clone_size: few
j_call: TRBJ2-1
d_call: TRBD2
v_call: TRBV11-3

cdr3_aa: CASSGGWGNEQFF
cdr3_nt: TGTGCCAGCAGCGGGGGGTGGGGGAATGAGCAGTTCTTC
cdr3_length: 13
clone_size: many
j_call: TRBJ2-1
d_call: TRBD2
v_call: TRBV28

cdr3_aa: CASSGHRVILFF
cdr3_nt: TGTGCCAGCAGTGGGCATAGGGTTATCCTGTTCTTC
cdr3_length: 12
clone_size: few
j_call: TRBJ2-1
d_call: NA
v_call: TRBV6-2/TRBV6-3

cdr3_aa: CSARGLAGISEQFF
cdr3_nt: TGCAGTGCTAGGGGACTAGCGGGAATTAGTGAGCAGTTCTTC
cdr3_length: 14
clone_size: NA
j_call: TRBJ2-1
d_call: TRBD2
v_call: TRBV20-1

cdr3_aa: CASSLALDRRNLYF
cdr3_nt: TGTGCCAGCAGCTTAGCGCTGGACAGGCGAAATTTGTACTTC
cdr3_length: 14
clone_size: many
j_call: TRBJ2-7
d_call: TRBD1
v_call: TRBV7-2

cdr3_aa: CAALRVSYEQYF
cdr3_nt: TGTGCCGCCCTCAGGGTATCCTACGAGCAGTACTTC
cdr3_length: 12
clone_size: few
j_call: TRBJ2-7
d_call: NA
v_call: TRBV30

cdr3_aa: CASKLFRSGETQYF
cdr3_nt: TGTGCCAGCAAACTCTTCAGGTCTGGGGAGACCCAGTACTTC
cdr3_length: 14
clone_size: few
j_call: TRBJ2-5
d_call: NA
v_call: TRBV6-2/TRBV6-3

cdr3_aa: CASSKGGQSRTDTQYF
cdr3_nt: TGCGCCAGCAGCAAAGGGGGCCAGAGCCGCACAGATACGCAGTATTTT
cdr3_length: 16
clone_size: many
j_call: TRBJ2-3
d_call: TRBD1
v_call: TRBV5-1

cdr3_aa: CASSLEGRSEKLFF
cdr3_nt: TGCGCCAGCAGCTTGGAGGGGCGGTCTGAAAAACTGTTTTTT
cdr3_length: 14
clone_size: few
j_call: TRBJ1-4
d_call: NA
v_call: TRBV5-1

cdr3_aa: CASSQAGQGFSETQYF
cdr3_nt: TGCGCCAGCAGCCAGGCGGGACAGGGGTTTAGCGAGACCCAGTACTTC
cdr3_length: 16
clone_size: few
j_call: TRBJ2-5
d_call: TRBD1
v_call: TRBV4-1

cdr3_aa: CASSSTWPYNEQFF
cdr3_nt: TGTGCCAGCAGCTCAACCTGGCCTTACAATGAGCAGTTCTTC
cdr3_length: 14
clone_size: many
j_call: TRBJ2-1
d_call: NA
v_call: TRBV7-2

cdr3_aa: CASSPGAYFGSNEQFF
cdr3_nt: TGTGCCAGCAGCCCCGGGGCGTATTTTGGGAGCAATGAGCAGTTCTTC
cdr3_length: 16
clone_size: few
j_call: TRBJ2-1
d_call: NA
v_call: TRBV9

cdr3_aa: CASSFGGHPNQPQHF
cdr3_nt: TGTGCCAGCAGTTTCGGGGGGCACCCCAATCAGCCCCAGCATTTT
cdr3_length: 15
clone_size: NA
j_call: TRBJ1-5
d_call: NA
v_call: TRBV28

cdr3_aa: CASSQTVGPLSYEQYF
cdr3_nt: TGTGCCAGCAGCCAAACGGTTGGGCCTCTCTCCTACGAGCAGTACTTC
cdr3_length: 16
clone_size: many
j_call: TRBJ2-7
d_call: NA
v_call: TRBV14

cdr3_aa: CASSQGRTSGSRETQYF
cdr3_nt: TGTGCCAGCAGCCAAGGAAGAACTAGCGGGAGTAGGGAGACCCAGTACTTC
cdr3_length: 17
clone_size: many
j_call: TRBJ2-5
d_call: TRBD2
v_call: TRBV14

cdr3_aa: CASSYSIQLGTKNIQYF
cdr3_nt: TGTGCCAGCAGTTACTCGATACAGCTCGGGACCAAAAACATTCAGTACTTC
cdr3_length: 17
clone_size: few
j_call: TRBJ2-4
d_call: NA
v_call: TRBV6-2/TRBV6-3

cdr3_aa: CASSSQASQYF
cdr3_nt: TGTGCCAGCAGCTCGCAGGCCTCGCAGTATTTT
cdr3_length: 11
clone_size: few
j_call: TRBJ2-3
d_call: NA
v_call: TRBV7-9

cdr3_aa: CASSSPGRNTEAFF
cdr3_nt: TGTGCCAGCAGTAGTCCGGGACGGAACACTGAAGCTTTCTTT
cdr3_length: 14
clone_size: many
j_call: TRBJ1-1
d_call: NA
v_call: TRBV7-6

cdr3_aa: CASSQEAGYQPQHF
cdr3_nt: TGTGCCAGCAGCCAAGAGGCAGGCTATCAGCCCCAGCATTTT
cdr3_length: 14
clone_size: few
j_call: TRBJ1-5
d_call: NA
v_call: TRBV4-2

cdr3_aa: CASSERQGHGNTGELFF
cdr3_nt: TGTGCCAGCAGTGAAAGACAGGGTCACGGGAACACCGGGGAGCTGTTTTTT
cdr3_length: 17
clone_size: NA
j_call: TRBJ2-2
d_call: TRBD1
v_call: TRBV25-1

cdr3_aa: CASSGEIGDEQYF
cdr3_nt: TGTGCCAGCTCAGGAGAGATAGGCGACGAGCAGTACTTC
cdr3_length: 13
clone_size: NA
j_call: TRBJ2-7
d_call: NA
v_call: TRBV18

cdr3_aa: CASSNAVNTEAFF
cdr3_nt: TGTGCCAGCAGCAACGCGGTGAACACTGAAGCTTTCTTT
cdr3_length: 13
clone_size: NA
j_call: TRBJ1-1
d_call: NA
v_call: TRBV7-3

cdr3_aa: CASSLGDYEQYF
cdr3_nt: TGTGCCAGCAGCTTGGGGGACTACGAGCAGTACTTC
cdr3_length: 12
clone_size: many
j_call: TRBJ2-7
d_call: NA
v_call: TRBV28

cdr3_aa: CSAAARGASTDTQYF
cdr3_nt: TGCAGTGCAGCGGCTAGGGGGGCTAGCACAGATACGCAGTATTTT
cdr3_length: 15
clone_size: few
j_call: TRBJ2-3
d_call: NA
v_call: TRBV20-1

cdr3_aa: CASSYSYPGPNIRHTQYF
cdr3_nt: TGTGCCAGCAGTTACTCGTACCCGGGACCTAACATTCGACATACGCAGTATTTT
cdr3_length: 18
clone_size: NA
j_call: TRBJ2-3
d_call: NA
v_call: TRBV6-5

cdr3_aa: CASRGAGGPRNEQFF
cdr3_nt: TGTGCCAGCAGAGGGGCCGGGGGGCCGAGGAATGAGCAGTTCTTC
cdr3_length: 15
clone_size: NA
j_call: TRBJ2-1
d_call: NA
v_call: TRBV5-4

cdr3_aa: CATSVGGGPGDTQYF
cdr3_nt: TGTGCCACCAGTGTAGGGGGGGGGCCGGGGGATACGCAGTATTTT
cdr3_length: 15
clone_size: NA
j_call: TRBJ2-3
d_call: NA
v_call: TRBV24-1